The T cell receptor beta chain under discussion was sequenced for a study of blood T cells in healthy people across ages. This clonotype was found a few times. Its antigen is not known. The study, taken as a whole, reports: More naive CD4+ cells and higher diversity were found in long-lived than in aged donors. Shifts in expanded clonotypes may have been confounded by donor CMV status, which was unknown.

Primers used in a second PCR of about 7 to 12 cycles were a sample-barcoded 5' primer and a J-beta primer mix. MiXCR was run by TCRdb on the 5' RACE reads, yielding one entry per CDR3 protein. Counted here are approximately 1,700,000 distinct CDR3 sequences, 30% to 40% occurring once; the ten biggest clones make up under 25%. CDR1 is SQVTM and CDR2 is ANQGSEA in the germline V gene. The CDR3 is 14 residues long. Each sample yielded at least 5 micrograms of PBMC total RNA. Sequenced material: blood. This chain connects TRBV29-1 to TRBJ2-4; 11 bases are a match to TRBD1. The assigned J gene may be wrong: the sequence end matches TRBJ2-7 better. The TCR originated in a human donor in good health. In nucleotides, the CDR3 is TGCAGCGTTGAAGGGGGACAGGGGGACTACGAGCAGTACTTC. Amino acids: CSVEGGQGDYEQYF.